The clone carrying this TCR beta chain was seen a handful of times. MiXCR, run by TCRdb on the 5' RACE reads, gives a single entry per CDR3 protein. The repertoire holds around 650,000 distinct CDR3 sequences, with less than 9% as singletons. This specimen belongs to a study of identical twins. Looked up from germline, CDR1 is ENHRY and CDR2 is SYGVKD. The V end was cut by 6 bases, the J end by 6 bases, with 11 bases between. The CDR3 contains 13 residues. This same sample was also taken into another study, of yellow fever vaccine responses in identical twins.

This sequence originates from a woman between 18 and 29 years old in good health. The sequenced material came from PBMCs. The V call is TRBV10-3, the J call TRBJ2-2; D gene unclear. CDR3 in amino acids: CAIRVQAPGELFF. The CDR3 nucleotides read TGTGCCATCAGAGTTCAGGCCCCCGGGGAGCTGTTTTTT.